The 17 T cell receptor beta chains below were found in one sample sequenced in a study of blood T cell repertoires in COVID-19. Profiling relied on immunoSEQ multiplex PCR, and the TCRdb table lists in-frame clones only, not all of them. Among hundreds of thousands of clones listed, roughly nine tenths were seen once. Material for sequencing was peripheral blood. All receptors come from a man between 60 and 75 years old with COVID-19, enrolled during active disease.

The gene calls are TRBV3-1 (or the pseudogene TRBV3-2) and TRBJ1-1; 7 bases are a match to TRBD1. Germline trimming cut 3 bases from V and 0 bases from J; bases unmatched to any gene: 4. CDR1 is LGHDT and CDR2 is YNNKEL in the germline V gene (reference sequence). This CDR3 is 15 amino acids long. CDR3 amino acids: CASSQGDSLNTEAFF. CDR3 nucleotide sequence: TGTGCCAGCAGCCAGGGGGACAGCCTGAACACTGAAGCTTTCTTT.

The rearrangement links TRBV19 to TRBJ1-2, with 9 positions matching TRBD1. J lost 3 bases, V lost 7 bases, and 6 bases had no gene match. The CDR3 consists of 14 residues. The germline gives CDR1 LNHDA, CDR2 SQIVND (reference sequence). CDR3: CASTPGQGYYGYTF. The CDR3 DNA is TGTGCCAGTACCCCGGGACAGGGCTACTATGGCTACACCTTC.

DNA of the CDR3: TGTGCCAGTACTCGCCTTTCCGGGGGGCGAGAGACCCAGTACTTC. This gives the protein CASTRLSGGRETQYF. This chain uses TRBV19 with TRBJ2-5; possible D gene TRBD2, 7 bases. The germline V and J ends were trimmed by 7 bases and 4 bases, with 19 bases remaining between them. CDR3 length: 15 residues. Germline V gene data show CDR1 as LNHDA and CDR2 as SQIVND (reference sequence).

This chain links TRBV4-1 with TRBJ2-2, with 7 bases fitting TRBD1. Trimming at V came to 1 base and at J to 5 bases, leaving 10 bases not matched to a gene. Germline CDR1 MGHRA, CDR2 YSYEKL. The CDR3 is 17 amino acids. This CDR3 reads CASSQVGTGAFTGELFF. DNA of the CDR3: TGCGCCAGCAGCCAAGTAGGAACAGGGGCGTTTACCGGGGAGCTGTTTTTT.

The chain combines TRBV5-4 with TRBJ2-3, with D perhaps TRBD2 (5 bases). Between the trimmed V and J ends, which lost 1 base and 3 bases, there was a span of 15 bases. This CDR3 region has 16 residues. Germline-derived CDR1 and CDR2 are SGHNT and YYREEE (reference sequence). The CDR3 spells CASSLFMGAETDTQYF. The CDR3 DNA sequence: TGTGCCAGCAGCTTGTTTATGGGAGCGGAAACAGATACGCAGTATTTT.

The chain links TRBV2 to TRBJ1-1; D possibly corresponds to TRBD1 (5 bases). CDR3 length: 14 amino acids. V lost 6 bases and J 3 bases, leaving 14 bases between the germline ends. CDR1 SNHLY and CDR2 FYNNEI come from the germline V gene. This chain's CDR3 is CASRREGPYTEAFF. Written as DNA, the CDR3 is TGTGCCAGCAGAAGGGAGGGGCCTTACACTGAAGCTTTCTTT.

This clone came up once. V gene TRBV5-1 combines with J gene TRBJ2-1, with 8 nucleotides matching TRBD2. J gave up 3 bases and V 1 base, and 3 bases lay outside the gene matches. Germline V gene lookup returns CDR1 SGHRS and CDR2 YFSETQ. CDR3 length: 15 amino acids. CDR3 residues: CASSLLAGIYNEQFF. CDR3 DNA sequence: TGCGCCAGCAGCTTGCTAGCGGGCATCTACAATGAGCAGTTCTTC.

The J gene is TRBJ1-3, the V gene TRBV3-1 (or the pseudogene TRBV3-2); unclear D gene. Germline V gives CDR1 LGHDT, CDR2 YNNKEL (reference sequence). This CDR3 comprises 15 residues. Trimming removed 0 bases at V and 0 bases at J, with 6 bases between. The CDR3 DNA reads as TGTGCCAGCAGCCAAGAGAGGGTCTCTGGAAACACCATATATTTT. This sequence encodes CASSQERVSGNTIYF.

This clone was counted a single time. The gene calls are TRBV27 and TRBJ2-1; the match to TRBD2 covers 7 bases. After removal of 6 bases from V and 2 bases from J, the junction contained 7 bases not matched to a gene. The CDR3 loop spans 15 amino acids. Germline V gene sequence: CDR1 MNHEY, CDR2 SMNVEV (reference sequence). The CDR3 DNA is TGTGCCAGCAGACCCAGGGAGGGACCCTACAATGAGCAGTTCTTC. This gives the protein CASRPREGPYNEQFF.

The rearrangement joins TRBV18 to TRBJ2-2; 8 bases agree with TRBD1. The germline V gene has CDR1 KGHSH and CDR2 LQKENI. Trimming removed 5 bases from V and 4 bases from J; junction bases left unmatched: 6. The CDR3 consists of 15 residues. This chain's CDR3 is CASSSTGQVTGELFF. Written as DNA, the CDR3 is TGTGCCAGCTCATCCACGGGACAGGTCACCGGGGAGCTGTTTTTT.

V and J are TRBV10-2 and TRBJ2-3, with 8 bases aligning to TRBD2. V shed 7 bases, J shed 5 bases, and the junction held 8 bases outside the gene matches. The CDR3 totals 14 residues. CDR1 WSHSY and CDR2 SAAADI come from the germline V gene. The CDR3 region is CASTQAGEVDTQYF. The CDR3 DNA reads as TGCGCCAGCACTCAAGCGGGGGAAGTAGATACGCAGTATTTT.

V gene TRBV6-2 or TRBV6-3 combines with J gene TRBJ1-1; 12 nucleotides agree with TRBD1. CDR1 and CDR2 (germline): MNHEY, SVGEGT. The CDR3 runs 14 residues. Losses at the gene ends were 4 bases for V and 5 bases for J; bases not matched to a gene: 2. This CDR3 is CASSLGQGATEAFF. As DNA, the CDR3 is TGTGCCAGCAGTTTGGGACAGGGGGCGACTGAAGCTTTCTTT.

In this sample, this clone turned up once. This chain connects TRBV27 to TRBJ2-7; 10 nucleotides match TRBD1. This CDR3 is 14 amino acids long. The V segment lost 6 bases and the J segment 2 bases; nucleotides outside the gene matches: 4. Germline V lookup: CDR1 MNHEY, CDR2 SMNVEV (reference sequence). CDR3 in amino acids: CASRPGTGAYEQYF. In DNA form, the CDR3 reads TGTGCCAGCAGACCCGGGACAGGGGCCTACGAGCAGTACTTC.

J is TRBJ1-2 and V is TRBV2; possibly TRBD1 for D (5 bases). Trimming cost V 6 bases and J 4 bases, with 15 bases left between them. CDR1 SNHLY and CDR2 FYNNEI come from the germline V gene. The CDR3 is 14 amino acids. The CDR3 bases are TGTGCCAGCAGCGACCCCAGGGTCAGCTATGGCTACACCTTC. Its translation: CASSDPRVSYGYTF.

The chain couples TRBV3-1 (or the pseudogene TRBV3-2) to TRBJ1-1, with D unclear. Germline CDR1 LGHDT, CDR2 YNNKEL (reference sequence). This CDR3 region has 14 residues. V shed 4 bases and J shed 5 bases, with 14 bases lying between them. The CDR3 coding sequence is TGTGCCAGCAGCCCCCGAGGTATAAGGACTGAAGCTTTCTTT. It is translated as CASSPRGIRTEAFF.

The V gene is TRBV6-5, the J gene TRBJ2-2; D gene unclear. CDR3 length: 14 residues. Germline V lookup: CDR1 MNHEY, CDR2 SVGAGI. The germline V and J ends were trimmed by 6 bases and 3 bases, with 11 bases remaining between them. The CDR3 nucleotides are TGTGCCAGCAGCCTACGACGGGACACCGGGGAGCTGTTTTTT. The encoded protein is CASSLRRDTGELFF.

The genes are TRBV6-5 and TRBJ1-2, with TRBD1 as a possible D gene (5 bases). Looked up from germline, CDR1 is MNHEY and CDR2 is SVGAGI. This CDR3 contains 14 residues. Trimming took off 4 bases at V and 2 bases at J, with 11 bases between the two ends. In nucleotides, the CDR3 is TGTGCCAGCAGTTTCGACAGTGGAAACTATGGCTACACCTTC. It encodes CASSFDSGNYGYTF.